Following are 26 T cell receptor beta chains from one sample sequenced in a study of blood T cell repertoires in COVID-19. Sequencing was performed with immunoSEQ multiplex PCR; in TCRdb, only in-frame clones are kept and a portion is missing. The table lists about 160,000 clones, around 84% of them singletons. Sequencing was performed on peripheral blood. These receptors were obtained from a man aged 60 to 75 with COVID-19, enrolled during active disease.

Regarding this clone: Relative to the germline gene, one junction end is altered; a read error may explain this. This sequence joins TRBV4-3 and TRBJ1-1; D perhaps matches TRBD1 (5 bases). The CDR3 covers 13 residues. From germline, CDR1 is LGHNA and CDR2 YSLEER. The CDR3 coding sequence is TGCGCCAGCGGCCACGGGGGTGACACTGAAGCTTTCTTT. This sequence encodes CASGHGGDTEAFF.

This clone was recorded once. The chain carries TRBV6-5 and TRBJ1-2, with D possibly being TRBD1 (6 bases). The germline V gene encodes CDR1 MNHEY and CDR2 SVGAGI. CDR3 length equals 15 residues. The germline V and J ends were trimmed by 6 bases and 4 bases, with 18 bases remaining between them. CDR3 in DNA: TGTGCCAGCAGGCCAGACGGGGGGGCGACCTATGGCTACACCTTC. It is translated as CASRPDGGATYGYTF.

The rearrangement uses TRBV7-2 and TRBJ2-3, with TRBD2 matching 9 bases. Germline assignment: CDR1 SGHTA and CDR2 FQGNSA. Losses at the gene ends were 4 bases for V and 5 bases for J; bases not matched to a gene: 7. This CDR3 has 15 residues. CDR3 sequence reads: CASSSKREDLDTQYF. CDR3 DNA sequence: TGTGCCAGCAGCTCCAAGCGGGAGGACTTAGATACGCAGTATTTT.

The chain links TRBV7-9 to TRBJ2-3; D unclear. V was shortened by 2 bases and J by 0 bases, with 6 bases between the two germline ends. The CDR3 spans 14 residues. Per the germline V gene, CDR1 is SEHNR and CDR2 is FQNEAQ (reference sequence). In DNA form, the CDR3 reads TGTGCCAGCAGCTTATCCATTAGCACAGATACGCAGTATTTT. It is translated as CASSLSISTDTQYF.

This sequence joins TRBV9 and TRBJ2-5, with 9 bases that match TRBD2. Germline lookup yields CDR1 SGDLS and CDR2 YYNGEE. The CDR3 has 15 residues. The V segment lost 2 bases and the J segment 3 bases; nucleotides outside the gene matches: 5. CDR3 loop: CASSVQAGGKETQYF. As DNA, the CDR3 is TGTGCCAGCAGCGTTCAAGCGGGGGGTAAAGAGACCCAGTACTTC.

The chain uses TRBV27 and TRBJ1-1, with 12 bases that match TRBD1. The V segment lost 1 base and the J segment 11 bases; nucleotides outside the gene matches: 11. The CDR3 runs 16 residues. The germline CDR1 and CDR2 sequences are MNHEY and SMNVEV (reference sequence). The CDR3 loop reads CASSLLGTGGFGNAFF. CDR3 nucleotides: TGTGCCAGCAGTTTATTGGGGACAGGGGGCTTCGGTAATGCTTTCTTT.

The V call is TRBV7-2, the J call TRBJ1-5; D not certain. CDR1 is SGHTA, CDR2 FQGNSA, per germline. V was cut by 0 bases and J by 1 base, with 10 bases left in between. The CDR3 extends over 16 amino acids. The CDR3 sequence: CASSLAAGSSNQPQHF. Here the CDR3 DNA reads TGTGCCAGCAGCTTAGCGGCAGGTTCGAGCAATCAGCCCCAGCATTTT.

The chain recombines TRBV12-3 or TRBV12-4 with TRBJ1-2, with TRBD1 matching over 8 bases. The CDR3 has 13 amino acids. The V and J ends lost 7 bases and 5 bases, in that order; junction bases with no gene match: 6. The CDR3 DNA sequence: TGTGCCAGCACCGTGGGGACAGGATATGGCTACACCTTC. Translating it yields CASTVGTGYGYTF.

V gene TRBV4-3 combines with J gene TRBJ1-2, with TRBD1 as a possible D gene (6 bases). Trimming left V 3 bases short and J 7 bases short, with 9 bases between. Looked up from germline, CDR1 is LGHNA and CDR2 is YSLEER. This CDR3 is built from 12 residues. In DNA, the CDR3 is TGCGCCAGCAGCCAGGGGGCATCTGGCTACACCTTC. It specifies CASSQGASGYTF.

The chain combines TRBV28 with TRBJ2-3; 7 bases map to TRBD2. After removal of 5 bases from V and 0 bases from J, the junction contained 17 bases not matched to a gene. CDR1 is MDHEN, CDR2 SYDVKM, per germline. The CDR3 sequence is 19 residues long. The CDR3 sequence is CASSASRVGGTSSTDTQYF. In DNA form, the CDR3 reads TGTGCCAGCAGTGCCTCGAGGGTGGGGGGGACCTCTAGCACAGATACGCAGTATTTT.

Here the CDR3 reads CASSYGLERGRDNEQFF. CDR3 DNA: TGTGCCAGCAGTTACGGGTTGGAGAGGGGGCGGGACAATGAGCAGTTCTTC. The rearrangement links TRBV6-2 or TRBV6-3 to TRBJ2-1; TRBD1 matches 7 bases. Germline CDR1 reads MNHEY; CDR2 reads SVGEGT. Germline trimming cut 2 bases from V and 5 bases from J; bases unmatched to any gene: 12. The CDR3 has 17 residues.

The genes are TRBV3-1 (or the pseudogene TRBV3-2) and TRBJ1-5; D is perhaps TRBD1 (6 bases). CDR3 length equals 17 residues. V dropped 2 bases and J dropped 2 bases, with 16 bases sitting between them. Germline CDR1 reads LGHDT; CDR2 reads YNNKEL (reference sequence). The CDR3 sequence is CASSQTRQVGGNQPQHF. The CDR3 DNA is TGTGCCAGCAGCCAAACCCGACAGGTTGGAGGCAATCAGCCCCAGCATTTT.

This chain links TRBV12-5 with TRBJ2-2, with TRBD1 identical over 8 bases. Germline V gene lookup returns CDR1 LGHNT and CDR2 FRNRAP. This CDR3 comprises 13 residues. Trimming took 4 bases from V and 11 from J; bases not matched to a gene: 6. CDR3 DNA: TGTGCTAGTGGTTCTCCCGACAGGGGAGAGCTGTTTTTT. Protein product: CASGSPDRGELFF. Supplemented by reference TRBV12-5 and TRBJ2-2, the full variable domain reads DARVTQTPRHKVTEMGQEVTMRCQPILGHNTVFWYRQTMMQGLELLAYFRNRAPLDDSGMPKDRFSAEMPDATLATLKIQPSEPRDSAVYFCASGSPDRGELFFGEGSRLTVL.

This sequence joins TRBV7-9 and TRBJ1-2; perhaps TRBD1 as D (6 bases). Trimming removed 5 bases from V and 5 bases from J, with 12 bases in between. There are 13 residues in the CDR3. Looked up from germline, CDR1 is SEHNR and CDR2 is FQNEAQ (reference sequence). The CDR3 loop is CASSRDTGYGYTF. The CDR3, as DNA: TGTGCCAGCAGCCGGGACACCGGTTATGGCTACACCTTC. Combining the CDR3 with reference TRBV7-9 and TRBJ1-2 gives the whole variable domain DTGVSQNPRHKITKRGQNVTFRCDPISEHNRLYWYRQTLGQGPEFLTYFQNEAQLEKSRLLSDRFSAERPKGSFSTLEIQRTEQGDSAMYLCASSRDTGYGYTFGSGTRLTVV.

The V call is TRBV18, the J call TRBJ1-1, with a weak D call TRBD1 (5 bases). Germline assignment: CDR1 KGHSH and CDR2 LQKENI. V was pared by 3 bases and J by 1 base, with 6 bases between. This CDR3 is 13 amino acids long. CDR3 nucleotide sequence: TGTGCCAGCTCACCTCAGGGGAACACTGAAGCTTTCTTT. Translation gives CASSPQGNTEAFF.

In DNA, the CDR3 is TGTGCCAGCAGTTACCTCAGCACAGATACGCAGTATTTT. This codes for CASSYLSTDTQYF. The chain is built from TRBV6-5 and TRBJ2-3; no firm D call. V was trimmed by 2 bases and J by 0 bases, leaving 3 bases between them. The CDR3 loop spans 13 amino acids. The germline V gene encodes CDR1 MNHEY and CDR2 SVGAGI.

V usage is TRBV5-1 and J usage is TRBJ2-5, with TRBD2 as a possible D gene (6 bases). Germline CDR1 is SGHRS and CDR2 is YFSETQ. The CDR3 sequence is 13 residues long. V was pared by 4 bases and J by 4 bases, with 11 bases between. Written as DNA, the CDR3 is TGCGCCAGCAGCGCCGGGACTCTAGAGACCCAGTACTTC. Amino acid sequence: CASSAGTLETQYF.

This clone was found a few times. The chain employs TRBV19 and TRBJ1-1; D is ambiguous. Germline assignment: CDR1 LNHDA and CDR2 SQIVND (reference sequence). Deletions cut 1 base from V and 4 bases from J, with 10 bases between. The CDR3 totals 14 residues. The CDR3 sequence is CASSIGVGGTEAFF. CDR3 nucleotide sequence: TGTGCCAGTAGTATAGGGGTCGGAGGCACTGAAGCTTTCTTT.

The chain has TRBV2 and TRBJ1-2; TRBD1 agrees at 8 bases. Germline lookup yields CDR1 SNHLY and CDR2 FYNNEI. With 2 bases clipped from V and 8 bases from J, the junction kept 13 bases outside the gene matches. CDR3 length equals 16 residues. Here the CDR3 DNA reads TGTGCCAGCAGTGAAAATAGTCAGGGGGCCTTTGGCGGCTACACCTTC. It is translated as CASSENSQGAFGGYTF.

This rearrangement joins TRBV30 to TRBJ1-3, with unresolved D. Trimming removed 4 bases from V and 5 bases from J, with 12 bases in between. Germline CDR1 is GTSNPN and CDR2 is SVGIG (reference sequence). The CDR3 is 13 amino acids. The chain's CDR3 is CAWTQEARNTIYF. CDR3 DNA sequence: TGTGCCTGGACCCAGGAGGCGAGAAACACCATATATTTT.

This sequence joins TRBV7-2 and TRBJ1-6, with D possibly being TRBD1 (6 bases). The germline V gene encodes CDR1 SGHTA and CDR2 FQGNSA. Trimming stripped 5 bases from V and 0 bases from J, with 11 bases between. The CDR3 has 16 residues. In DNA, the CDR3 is TGTGCCAGCAGCCCTCAGGGGAGCTCCTATAATTCACCCCTCCACTTT. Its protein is CASSPQGSSYNSPLHF.

CDR3 amino acids: CASQPGLTNEKLFF. The DNA of the CDR3 is TGTGCCAGCCAACCAGGGTTAACTAATGAAAAACTGTTTTTT. V gene TRBV19 combines with J gene TRBJ1-4; the D gene is possibly TRBD1 (5 bases). The V end was cut by 9 bases, the J end by 1 base, with 12 bases between. The length of the CDR3 is 14 residues. Germline CDR1 reads LNHDA; CDR2 reads SQIVND (reference sequence).

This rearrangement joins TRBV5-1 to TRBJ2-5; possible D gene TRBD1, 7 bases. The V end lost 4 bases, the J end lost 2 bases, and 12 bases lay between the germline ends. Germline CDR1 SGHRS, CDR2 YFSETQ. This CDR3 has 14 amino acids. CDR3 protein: CASSRDSGQETQYF. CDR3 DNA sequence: TGCGCCAGCAGCCGGGACAGCGGGCAAGAGACCCAGTACTTC.

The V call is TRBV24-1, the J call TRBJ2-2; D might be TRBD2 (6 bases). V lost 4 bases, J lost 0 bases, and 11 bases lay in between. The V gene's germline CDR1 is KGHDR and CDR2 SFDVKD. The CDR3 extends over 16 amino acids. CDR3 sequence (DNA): TGTGCCACCAGTGAGACTCCGGGGGCGAACACCGGGGAGCTGTTTTTT. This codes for CATSETPGANTGELFF.

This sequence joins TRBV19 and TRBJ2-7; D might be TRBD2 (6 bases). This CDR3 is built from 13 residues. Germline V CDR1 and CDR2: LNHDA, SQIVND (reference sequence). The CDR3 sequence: CASGRSESYEQYF. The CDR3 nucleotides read TGTGCTAGTGGGAGGTCCGAATCCTACGAGCAGTACTTC.

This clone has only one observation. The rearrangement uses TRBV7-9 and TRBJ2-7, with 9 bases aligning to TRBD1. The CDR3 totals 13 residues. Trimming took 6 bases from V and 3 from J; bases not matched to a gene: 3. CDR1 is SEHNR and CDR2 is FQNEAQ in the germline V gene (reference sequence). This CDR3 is CASRGQGYYEQYF. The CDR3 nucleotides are TGTGCCAGCAGGGGACAGGGTTACTACGAGCAGTACTTC.